These T cell receptor beta chains were read from a single sample in a study of T cells of healthy individuals. A single record per CDR3 protein comes from TCRdb applying MiXCR to the 5' RACE reads. The sample carries about 96,000 distinct CDR3 sequences, roughly a sixth recorded once. The receptors were sampled from a human donor in good health. CDR3s include the opening cysteine and the closing phenylalanine or tryptophan. D genes are given only for firm matches. Clone size is stated in some rows and not others, as once, few, many or a class when expanded.

>TRBV5-1|TRBJ2-3|.|many
CASSLGWSGSITDTQYF
TGCGCCAGCAGCCTTGGGTGGTCCGGGAGCATCACAGATACGCAGTATTTT
>TRBV2|TRBJ1-6|.|few
CASSVWGAAYNSPLHF
TGTGCCAGCAGTGTATGGGGGGCGGCCTATAATTCACCCCTCCACTTT
>TRBV5-1|TRBJ2-7|.|few
CASSLGRNYEQYF
TGCGCCAGCAGCTTGGGCAGAAACTACGAGCAGTACTTC
>TRBV14|TRBJ2-1|TRBD2|.
CASSQRGLAAYNEQFF
TGTGCCAGCAGCCAACGCGGACTAGCGGCTTACAATGAGCAGTTCTTC
>TRBV29-1|TRBJ2-1|.|many
CSVAFMVGFEQFF
TGCAGCGTTGCCTTCATGGTCGGGTTTGAGCAGTTCTTC
>TRBV6-6|TRBJ2-7|TRBD2|.
CASSGLAGGSFEQYF
TGTGCCAGCAGCGGACTAGCGGGGGGGAGTTTCGAGCAGTACTTC
>TRBV6-2/TRBV6-3|TRBJ1-1|.|.
CASSQGTFEAFF
TGTGCCAGCAGCCAAGGGACCTTTGAAGCTTTCTTT
>TRBV20-1|TRBJ2-3|.|many
CSASRSKGGLADTQYF
TGCAGTGCTAGCCGTTCAAAGGGGGGGCTAGCAGATACGCAGTATTTT
>TRBV18|TRBJ2-3|.|.
CASSPKTPVSTDTQYF
TGTGCCAGCTCACCGAAGACGCCGGTGAGCACAGATACGCAGTATTTT
>TRBV14|TRBJ1-1|.|few
CASSPRQNTEAFF
TGTGCCAGCAGCCCCAGACAGAACACTGAAGCTTTCTTT
>TRBV5-4|TRBJ2-7|TRBD2|few
CASSWEGRSSYEQYF
TGTGCCAGCAGCTGGGAGGGGAGGAGCTCCTACGAGCAGTACTTC
>TRBV4-3|TRBJ2-6|.|few
CASSQDWAGANVLTF
TGCGCCAGCAGCCAAGATTGGGCTGGGGCCAACGTCCTGACTTTC
>TRBV3-1|TRBJ1-2|TRBD1|.
CASTRQGKTGYTF
TGTGCCAGCACCCGACAGGGGAAGACTGGCTACACCTTC
>TRBV4-1|TRBJ1-1|.|.
CASSHPSGDLNTEAFF
TGCGCCAGCAGCCATCCCTCAGGGGACTTGAACACTGAAGCTTTCTTT
>TRBV2|TRBJ2-5|TRBD2|few
CASSGEGETQYF
TGTGCCAGCAGTGGGGAGGGAGAGACCCAGTACTTC
>TRBV4-3|TRBJ2-5|.|.
CASSQVEGTQETQYF
TGCGCCAGCAGCCAAGTGGAAGGGACACAAGAGACCCAGTACTTC
>TRBV28|TRBJ2-7|.|many
CASSLGGSSYEQYF
TGTGCCAGCAGTTTAGGGGGGAGCTCCTACGAGCAGTACTTC
>TRBV19|TRBJ2-7|.|.
CASSDTRGLHSYEQYF
TGTGCCAGTAGTGACACCCGGGGACTGCACTCCTACGAGCAGTACTTC
>TRBV12-3/TRBV12-4|TRBJ2-1|.|.
CASSLGGGYGEQFF
TGTGCCAGCAGTTTGGGAGGGGGCTATGGTGAGCAGTTCTTC
>TRBV7-9|TRBJ2-1|.|few
CASSALKVAYNEQFF
TGTGCCAGCAGCGCCCTCAAGGTAGCATACAATGAGCAGTTCTTC
>TRBV28|TRBJ1-2|.|.
CASSLDPLDGYTF
TGTGCCAGCAGTTTAGACCCATTGGATGGCTACACCTTC
>TRBV10-3|TRBJ2-1|.|many
CAISESSESSYNEQFF
TGTGCCATCAGTGAGTCGAGTGAGAGCTCCTACAATGAGCAGTTCTTC
>TRBV10-3|TRBJ1-2|.|few
CAITRDNNYGYTF
TGTGCCATCACTCGGGACAACAACTATGGCTACACCTTC
>TRBV5-6|TRBJ2-4|.|.
CASSGYLAKNIQYF
TGTGCCAGCAGCGGGTACCTAGCCAAAAACATTCAGTACTTC
>TRBV3-1|TRBJ2-1|TRBD2|many
CASSQGTRVSVF
TGTGCCAGCAGCCAGGGGACTAGGGTTTCGGTCTTC
>TRBV14|TRBJ1-4|.|few
CASSRIQGHEKLFF
TGTGCCAGCAGCCGGATACAGGGCCATGAAAAACTGTTTTTT
>TRBV27|TRBJ2-1|TRBD2|many
CASSLRGLVPNNEQFF
TGTGCCAGCAGTTTACGGGGACTAGTCCCTAACAATGAGCAGTTCTTC
>TRBV2|TRBJ2-7|.|few
CASRGTIYEQYF
TGTGCCAGCAGGGGGACAATTTACGAGCAGTACTTC
>TRBV4-3|TRBJ2-3|TRBD2|few
CASSQASAGGADTQYF
TGCGCCAGCAGCCAAGCAAGTGCGGGAGGTGCAGATACGCAGTATTTT
>TRBV4-3|TRBJ2-7|TRBD1|.
CASSQVKGANEQYF
TGCGCCAGCAGCCAAGTTAAGGGGGCGAACGAGCAGTACTTC
>TRBV7-9|TRBJ1-1|TRBD1|.
CASTGGVGTGKKEAFF
TGTGCCAGCACCGGGGGGGTGGGGACAGGGAAAAAAGAAGCTTTCTTT
>TRBV27|TRBJ2-1|.|many
CASRGISSYNEQFF
TGTGCCAGCAGAGGAATAAGCTCCTACAATGAGCAGTTCTTC
>TRBV29-1|TRBJ2-3|TRBD1|many
CSARGTGESDTQYF
TGCAGCGCCCGCGGAACAGGGGAGTCAGATACGCAGTATTTT
>TRBV7-2|TRBJ1-4|.|.
CASSPEFTNEKLFF
TGTGCCAGCAGCCCAGAGTTCACTAATGAAAAACTGTTTTTT
>TRBV19|TRBJ2-3|.|.
CASSSGRYTDTQYF
TGTGCCAGTAGTTCGGGACGGTACACAGATACGCAGTATTTT
>TRBV10-3|TRBJ2-2|TRBD2|few
CAIKGTSGGPGELFF
TGTGCCATCAAGGGGACTAGCGGGGGTCCCGGGGAGCTGTTTTTT
>TRBV7-9|TRBJ2-2|.|few
CASTAFRGPVGGELFF
TGTGCCAGCACCGCTTTTCGAGGGCCTGTAGGCGGGGAGCTGTTTTTT
>TRBV28|TRBJ2-7|.|many
CASSSGDNEQYF
TGTGCCAGCAGTTCGGGGGATAACGAGCAGTACTTC
>TRBV4-1|TRBJ2-7|TRBD1|many
CASSQGTGIEQYF
TGCGCCAGCAGCCAAGGGACAGGGATCGAGCAGTACTTC
>TRBV15|TRBJ2-1|TRBD1|.
CATSLDRERYNEQFF
TGTGCCACCAGCTTGGACAGGGAAAGGTACAATGAGCAGTTCTTC
>TRBV12-3/TRBV12-4|TRBJ2-7|.|few
CASTRRDSSYEQYF
TGTGCCAGCACCCGGCGGGACAGCTCCTACGAGCAGTACTTC
>TRBV29-1|TRBJ2-1|TRBD2|many
CSASGSFLEQFF
TGCAGCGCTAGCGGGAGTTTCCTTGAGCAGTTCTTC
>TRBV2|TRBJ1-2|.|many
CASSEGKYYGYTF
TGTGCCAGCAGTGAAGGCAAATACTATGGCTACACCTTC
>TRBV5-5|TRBJ2-1|TRBD2|.
CASSPGLADAVWNEQFF
TGTGCCAGCAGTCCAGGACTAGCGGATGCCGTGTGGAATGAGCAGTTCTTC
>TRBV21-1|TRBJ2-2|.|few
CASSNAPPRTSGGPTGELFF
TGTGCCAGCAGCAATGCCCCCCCCCGTACTAGCGGGGGACCCACCGGGGAGCTGTTTTTT
>TRBV12-3/TRBV12-4|TRBJ2-7|TRBD2|.
CASSLTGSGRYEQYF
TGTGCCAGCAGTTTAACCGGTAGCGGGAGATACGAGCAGTACTTC
>TRBV3-1|TRBJ2-3|.|many
CASSQVGTDTQYF
TGTGCCAGCAGCCAAGTGGGAACAGATACGCAGTATTTT
>TRBV28|TRBJ2-1|TRBD2|.
CASSFRSGTANEQFF
TGTGCCAGCAGTTTTAGGAGCGGGACGGCCAATGAGCAGTTCTTC